This T cell receptor (beta chain) was documented in a study of beta chain features in type 1 diabetes. Broader study findings: In every one of the four CD4+ subsets, TCRB CDR3s were moderately but significantly shorter in Type 1 diabetes patients. Compared with healthy donors, patients appeared to share more similar naive, central memory and regulatory TCRB repertoires.

Investigators reverse transcribed all isolated RNA, so they sequenced expressed TCRB transcripts. Stem cell-like memory T cell samples averaged about 1.01 million immunoSEQ reads each. Using immunoSEQ multiplex PCR, the repertoire was profiled, and TCRdb retains in-frame clones only, with some absent. This sample has more than 20,000 clones, with almost 50% found just once. V was shortened by 1 base and J by 2 bases, with 6 bases between the two germline ends. The V gene's germline CDR1 is MNHNS and CDR2 SASEGT. CDR3 length: 14 residues. CD4+ naive, central memory, regulatory and stem cell-like memory cells were sorted via CD45RO/CCR7/CD25/CD127/CD95/CD27. Each sorted population was over 98% pure. Turning to this clone: What it binds is unknown.

What was sequenced was stem cell memory CD4+ T cells from blood. The V gene is TRBV6-1, the J gene TRBJ1-3, with D perhaps matching TRBD1 (5 bases). The clonotype was recovered from a man aged 25 to 45 with type 1 diabetes. CDR3 protein: CASSEGGAGNTIYF. The DNA of the CDR3 is TGTGCCAGCAGTGAAGGGGGGGCTGGAAACACCATATATTTT.